Below, 22 T cell receptor beta chains from the same sample are listed, as sequenced in a study of response to subunit inactivated influenza vaccine. TCRdb reprocessed the RT-PCR reads via MiXCR and lists one record per CDR3 protein. The data show some 570,000 distinct CDR3 sequences, with approximately 10% seen just once and approximately 10% held by the top ten. This same sample was also part of a study on T cells expressing NK-cell markers. That paper adds: The TCR beta cDNA came from 5'RACE template switching with UMIs.

This specimen was PBMCs from blood, taken on the day of vaccination. The source is a man aged 50 or older who received an inactivated influenza vaccine.

The chain recombines TRBV7-8 with TRBJ1-6; D is uncertain. This CDR3 has 14 amino acids. CDR1 and CDR2 (germline): SGHVS, FQNEAQ. V was clipped by 6 bases and J by 3 bases, with 9 bases between them. CDR3 sequence reads: CASRSSSYNSPLHF. CDR3 DNA sequence: TGTGCCAGCAGAAGCTCCAGCTATAATTCACCCCTCCACTTT.

The J gene is TRBJ2-7, the V gene TRBV7-2, with D unclear. Between the trimmed V and J ends, which lost 8 bases and 5 bases, there was a span of 22 bases. Germline CDR1 reads SGHTA; CDR2 reads FQGNSA. The CDR3 totals 15 residues. The CDR3 protein is CASRPKPERHHEQYF. CDR3 coding DNA: TGTGCCAGCCGACCTAAACCGGAGAGGCACCACGAGCAGTACTTC.

There are a few counts of this clonotype. The chain recombines TRBV11-3 with TRBJ2-7; D is perhaps TRBD2 (6 bases). In germline, CDR1 is SGHNT, CDR2 YENEEA. V was clipped by 3 bases and J by 3 bases, with 18 bases between them. CDR3 length: 16 amino acids. The CDR3 reads CASSLGGTGENYEQYF. CDR3 nucleotide sequence: TGTGCCAGCAGCTTGGGGGGTACAGGAGAAAACTACGAGCAGTACTTC.

The rearrangement joins TRBV10-3 to TRBJ2-2; 8 nucleotides agree with TRBD2. The CDR3 loop spans 16 amino acids. CDR1 and CDR2 (germline): ENHRY, SYGVKD. The trim removed 7 bases at V and 0 bases at J, leaving 7 bases unmatched. As DNA, the CDR3 is TGTGCCATCAAGGCTAGCGGGCCGACGAACACCGGGGAGCTGTTTTTT. This sequence encodes CAIKASGPTNTGELFF.

The chain recombines TRBV5-1 with TRBJ2-7; 13 nucleotides match TRBD2. CDR1 and CDR2 (germline): SGHRS, YFSETQ. Trimming at V came to 0 bases and at J to 4 bases, leaving 7 bases not matched to a gene. This CDR3 comprises 17 residues. CDR3 DNA: TGCGCCAGCAGCTTGGCCGGAGGGGGACTAGCGGGATACGAGCAGTACTTC. Translated, it gives CASSLAGGGLAGYEQYF.

The J gene is TRBJ1-5, the V gene TRBV20-1; no clear D. V was shortened by 3 bases and J by 7 bases, with 22 bases between the two germline ends. This CDR3 region has 16 residues. Germline CDR1 reads DFQATT; CDR2 reads SNEGSKA (reference sequence). CDR3 sequence: CSAREPGGASGQPQHF. The CDR3 DNA reads TGCAGTGCTAGGGAACCCGGCGGAGCTTCTGGACAGCCCCAGCATTTT.

The genes are TRBV28 and TRBJ2-3, with TRBD2 matching 9 bases. Germline CDR1 and CDR2: MDHEN and SYDVKM. The CDR3 has 14 amino acids. Trimming at V came to 3 bases and at J to 6 bases, leaving 4 bases not matched to a gene. CDR3 sequence reads: CASSFAGGSDTQYF. Written as DNA, the CDR3 is TGTGCCAGCAGTTTCGCGGGGGGGTCGGATACGCAGTATTTT.

This chain links TRBV29-1 with TRBJ2-1; D is possibly TRBD2 (7 bases). This CDR3 contains 15 residues. Germline values: CDR1 SQVTM, CDR2 ANQGSEA. V lost 7 bases and J 4 bases, leaving 20 bases between the germline ends. CDR3 sequence reads: CSARGRGGSYNEQFF. Written as DNA, the CDR3 is TGCAGCGCTAGAGGGAGGGGGGGGTCTTACAATGAGCAGTTCTTC.

This clonotype occurred a few times. This chain links TRBV10-2 with TRBJ2-7; the D is unclear. V lost 10 bases to trimming and J lost 1 base, with 14 bases between them. The CDR3 runs to 13 residues. Germline V CDR1 and CDR2: WSHSY, SAAADI. Here the CDR3 DNA reads TGCGCCACCCTTCTCTCTAGGTCCTACGAGCAGTACTTC. Its protein product is CATLLSRSYEQYF.

The chain employs TRBV11-2 and TRBJ2-7; TRBD1 agrees at 8 bases. Looked up from germline, CDR1 is SGHAT and CDR2 is FQNNGV. The J segment lost 7 bases and the V segment lost 1 base, leaving 9 bases of the junction unmatched. There are 15 residues in the CDR3. CDR3 sequence (DNA): TGTGCCAGCAGCTTAGTGAGGACAGGGCTCTCGGAGCAGTACTTC. It codes for CASSLVRTGLSEQYF.

The chain carries TRBV5-1 and TRBJ2-1; no definite D call. Germline V gene data show CDR1 as SGHRS and CDR2 as YFSETQ. Trimming took off 0 bases at V and 2 bases at J, with 12 bases between the two ends. The CDR3 loop spans 16 amino acids. For the CDR3, the DNA is TGCGCCAGCAGCTTGGGCAGCACGCAAGCCTACAATGAGCAGTTCTTC. Translated, it gives CASSLGSTQAYNEQFF.

This clonotype was observed many times. This sequence joins TRBV6-1 and TRBJ2-1; 15 bases line up with TRBD2. Germline CDR1 and CDR2: MNHNS and SASEGT. The CDR3 runs to 19 residues. V shed 6 bases and J 1 base; nucleotides not matched to a gene: 10. In nucleotides, the CDR3 is TGTGCCAGCAGAAAACGGACTAGCGGGAGGGAGGGTTCCTACAATGAGCAGTTCTTC. This translates into CASRKRTSGREGSYNEQFF.

The chain is built from TRBV20-1 and TRBJ1-2; weak D call: TRBD1 (6 bases). The V gene lost 0 bases and the J gene lost 3 bases, with 11 bases spanning the gap. Germline V gene sequence: CDR1 DFQATT, CDR2 SNEGSKA (reference sequence). The CDR3 has 14 amino acids. For the CDR3, the DNA is TGCAGTGCTAGAGAGGGAGGGGGTGACTATGGCTACACCTTC. Translation gives CSAREGGGDYGYTF.

This clonotype showed up just a few times. In nucleotides, the CDR3 is TGCAGCGTCGCAGGGGGGGTAACCTACAATGAGCAGTTCTTC. This gives the protein CSVAGGVTYNEQFF. V gene TRBV29-1 combines with J gene TRBJ2-1; TRBD1 or TRBD2 may be the D gene (7 bases each). Germline V gene sequence: CDR1 SQVTM, CDR2 ANQGSEA. The V and J ends lost 6 bases and 2 bases respectively, with 14 bases between them. There are 14 residues in the CDR3.

This clonotype was picked up many times. The chain joins TRBV3-1 to TRBJ2-5; D gene unclear. CDR1 and CDR2 from the germline V gene are LGHDT and YNNKEL (reference sequence). V shed 2 bases and J shed 4 bases, with 14 bases lying between them. The CDR3 has 15 amino acids. The CDR3 loop reads CASSQSTGAGETQYF. The CDR3, as DNA: TGTGCCAGCAGCCAATCAACGGGTGCAGGAGAGACCCAGTACTTC.

This chain links TRBV24-1 with TRBJ2-5; TRBD2 agrees at 8 bases. There are 16 residues in the CDR3. Germline-derived CDR1 and CDR2 are KGHDR and SFDVKD. V was pared by 4 bases and J by 5 bases, with 11 bases of the junction left unmatched. CDR3: CATSEPGGGGRETQYF. DNA of the CDR3: TGTGCCACCAGTGAACCGGGAGGGGGGGGTCGCGAGACCCAGTACTTC.

The chain recombines TRBV29-1 with TRBJ2-3; weak D call: TRBD2 (6 bases). The CDR3 has 13 amino acids. V shed 5 bases and J shed 1 base, with 10 bases lying between them. CDR1 is SQVTM, CDR2 ANQGSEA, per germline. The CDR3 coding sequence is TGCAGCGTTCTGGGCGGGGGCACAGATACGCAGTATTTT. Translation gives CSVLGGGTDTQYF.

The table lists this clonotype with many counts. This chain links TRBV7-6 with TRBJ2-1; 11 nucleotides align to TRBD2. CDR3 length: 15 amino acids. CDR1 and CDR2 from the germline V gene are SGHVS and FNYEAQ. The trim removed 6 bases at V and 5 bases at J, leaving 6 bases unmatched. Here the CDR3 DNA reads TGTGCCAGCAGTTTTACTAGCGGGAGAGACAATGAGCAGTTCTTC. Protein: CASSFTSGRDNEQFF. The full variable domain, completed using reference TRBV7-6 and TRBJ2-1, is GAGVSQSPRYKVTKRGQDVALRCDPISGHVSLYWYRQALGQGPEFLTYFNYEAQQDKSGLPNDRFSAERPEGSISTLTIQRTEQRDSAMYRCASSFTSGRDNEQFFGPGTRLTVL.

The chain uses TRBV6-2 or TRBV6-3 and TRBJ1-1, with 7 nucleotides matching TRBD1. This CDR3 spans 14 amino acids. Trimming removed 6 bases from V and 4 bases from J; junction bases left unmatched: 8. Germline assignment: CDR1 MNHEY and CDR2 SVGEGT. CDR3 DNA: TGTGCCAGCAGGCTCGACAGGGCGGCCACTGAAGCTTTCTTT. Translating it yields CASRLDRAATEAFF.

V is TRBV6-2 or TRBV6-3 and J is TRBJ2-1; 15 bases match TRBD2. V trimming: 0 bases; J trimming: 5 bases; junction bases outside the gene matches: 11. CDR1 is MNHEY, CDR2 SVGEGT, per germline. The CDR3 loop spans 20 amino acids. The CDR3 sequence is CASSYSGLAGGHPSNNEQFF. The CDR3 region has the DNA TGTGCCAGCAGTTACTCGGGACTAGCGGGAGGCCACCCTTCTAACAATGAGCAGTTCTTC.

The rearrangement joins TRBV6-1 to TRBJ2-5, with 7 bases that match TRBD2. CDR1 is MNHNS, CDR2 SASEGT, per germline. After removal of 5 bases from V and 3 bases from J, the junction contained 12 bases not matched to a gene. The CDR3 has 16 residues. This CDR3 reads CASSQRRGLREETQYF. The CDR3 DNA sequence: TGTGCCAGCAGTCAGAGGCGGGGGTTGAGAGAAGAGACCCAGTACTTC.

This clonotype appeared a few times. The V and J genes are TRBV7-2 and TRBJ2-1, with TRBD2 matching 9 bases. V shed 5 bases, J shed 7 bases, and the junction held 9 bases outside the gene matches. Per the germline V gene, CDR1 is SGHTA and CDR2 is FQGNSA. CDR3 length: 15 amino acids. CDR3 in DNA: TGTGCCAGCAGCACACCTGGGCTAGCGGGAAATGAGCAGTTCTTC. Its protein product is CASSTPGLAGNEQFF.